This passage covers 2 T cell receptor beta chains from one sample sequenced in a study of CD8+ T cells in alopecia areata. Following RNA extraction, reverse transcription yielded cDNA that acted as the sequencing template. Assay: immunoSEQ multiplex PCR; the TCRdb copy retains only in-frame clones and omits some. The sample holds some 170,000 clones, about 67% seen once. Source: CD8+ T cells sorted from blood, taken at week 0. The receptors come from a human donor with alopecia areata.

This clone has just a few counts. The V gene is TRBV5-1, the J gene TRBJ2-1; 9 nucleotides line up with TRBD1. Trimming cost V 0 bases and J 0 bases; bases outside gene matches: 4. The CDR3 has 17 amino acids. Germline loops: CDR1 SGHRS, CDR2 YFSETQ. CDR3 coding DNA: TGCGCCAGCAGCTTGGAGGGGGACAGGGTCTCCTACAATGAGCAGTTCTTC. Its protein is CASSLEGDRVSYNEQFF.

The chain has TRBV14 and TRBJ2-7, with 10 nucleotides matching TRBD1. Germline loops: CDR1 SGHDN, CDR2 FVKESK. V shed 1 base and J 3 bases; nucleotides not matched to a gene: 12. The CDR3 length is 18 residues. The CDR3 spells CASSQAGDRGFIGYEQYF. The CDR3 DNA follows: TGTGCCAGCAGCCAAGCTGGGGACAGGGGATTTATAGGCTACGAGCAGTACTTC. The variable domain in full, with the rest retrieved from reference TRBV14 and TRBJ2-7, is EAGVTQFPSHSVIEKGQTVTLRCDPISGHDNLYWYRRVMGKEIKFLLHFVKESKQDESGMPNNRFLAERTGGTYSTLKVQPAELEDSGVYFCASSQAGDRGFIGYEQYFGPGTRLTVT.